These 10 T cell receptor beta chains were all obtained from the same sample, sequenced in a study of T cell responses to AZD1222 COVID-19 vaccine. Generated by immunoSEQ multiplex PCR, the TCRdb table keeps only in-frame clones and is missing some. The sample consists of 95,000 to 110,000 clones, 86% of them appearing once. Material: peripheral blood, obtained 28 days after the second dose of the MenACWY control vaccine. The receptors stem from an adult who received the MenACWY meningococcal vaccine as a control.

The V call is TRBV4-1, the J call TRBJ1-2; D not certain. V lost 1 base, J lost 4 bases, and 22 bases lay in between. The CDR3 is 18 residues long. The V gene's germline CDR1 is MGHRA and CDR2 YSYEKL. The CDR3 nucleotides are TGCGCCAGCAGCCAAGTTCTCACCGGGAGCCATTCAATCTATGGCTACACCTTC. This encodes CASSQVLTGSHSIYGYTF.

The chain uses TRBV3-1 (or the pseudogene TRBV3-2) and TRBJ1-5; D may be TRBD1 (5 bases). Trimming pared 1 base from V and 0 bases from J, leaving 10 bases between. Germline V gene sequence: CDR1 LGHDT, CDR2 YNNKEL (reference sequence). This CDR3 spans 16 amino acids. For the CDR3, the DNA is TGTGCCAGCAGCCAAGGACGTGGGGGTAGCAATCAGCCCCAGCATTTT. This encodes CASSQGRGGSNQPQHF.

This chain uses TRBV7-8 with TRBJ1-4, with D possibly matching TRBD1 (6 bases). CDR1 SGHVS and CDR2 FQNEAQ come from the germline V gene. Trimming cost V 5 bases and J 5 bases, with 9 bases left between them. The CDR3 spans 13 residues. The CDR3 loop is CASSRGQNEKLFF. The CDR3 nucleotides read TGTGCCAGCAGCCGGGGGCAGAATGAAAAACTGTTTTTT.

The chain joins TRBV28 to TRBJ1-1; D is possibly TRBD1 (5 bases). Trimming took off 5 bases at V and 5 bases at J, with 15 bases between the two ends. Per the germline V gene, CDR1 is MDHEN and CDR2 is SYDVKM. CDR3 length: 14 amino acids. CDR3 amino acids: CASSLGGGVTEAFF. In DNA form, the CDR3 reads TGTGCCAGCAGTCTCGGGGGAGGGGTTACTGAAGCTTTCTTT.

This clone came up once. This chain connects TRBV5-1 to TRBJ1-1, with D perhaps matching TRBD1 (6 bases). The V end was cut by 0 bases, the J end by 4 bases, with 10 bases between. The length of the CDR3 is 14 residues. Germline V gives CDR1 SGHRS, CDR2 YFSETQ. CDR3 in amino acids: CASSLDGGGTEAFF. The CDR3, as DNA: TGCGCCAGCAGCTTGGACGGGGGCGGCACTGAAGCTTTCTTT.

This clone was detected a few times. This chain uses TRBV7-9 with TRBJ1-3; tentative D call: TRBD1 (6 bases). Germline CDR1 is SEHNR and CDR2 is FQNEAQ (reference sequence). This CDR3 has 13 residues. Trimming took 11 bases from V and 3 from J, leaving 14 bases between them. In DNA form, the CDR3 reads TGTGCCGGATCAGGGGCCTATGGAAACACCATATATTTT. It codes for CAGSGAYGNTIYF.

This clone was detected only once. V and J are TRBV7-2 and TRBJ2-7; unclear D gene. This CDR3 has 12 residues. Germline CDR1 reads SGHTA; CDR2 reads FQGNSA. V was clipped by 1 base and J by 4 bases, with 5 bases between them. The CDR3 sequence is CASSLVPYEQYF. The CDR3, as DNA: TGTGCCAGCAGCTTAGTCCCTTACGAGCAGTACTTC. The variable domain in full, completed from reference TRBV7-2 and TRBJ2-7, reads GAGVSQSPSNKVTEKGKDVELRCDPISGHTALYWYRQSLGQGLEFLIYFQGNSAPDKSGLPSDRFSAERTGGSVSTLTIQRTQQEDSAVYLCASSLVPYEQYFGPGTRLTVT.

The chain has TRBV3-1 (or the pseudogene TRBV3-2) and TRBJ2-4; D is perhaps TRBD1 (5 bases). The germline CDR1 and CDR2 sequences are LGHDT and YNNKEL (reference sequence). V lost 4 bases and J lost 0, with 10 bases in between. The CDR3 extends over 15 amino acids. CDR3 DNA sequence: TGTGCCAGCAGCCTCCAGGGCCTAGCCAAAAACATTCAGTACTTC. This codes for CASSLQGLAKNIQYF.

This clone was observed a few times. The chain employs TRBV5-1 and TRBJ2-3; D perhaps matches TRBD1 (6 bases). The V end lost 4 bases, the J end lost 8 bases, and 23 bases lay between the germline ends. Per germline, CDR1 SGHRS and CDR2 YFSETQ. The CDR3 totals 16 residues. CDR3 sequence reads: CASSPALGAAQVTQYF. In DNA, the CDR3 is TGCGCCAGCAGCCCGGCTTTGGGGGCCGCACAAGTTACGCAGTATTTT.

CDR3: CASSLMGQNTEAFF. CDR3 sequence (DNA): TGTGCCAGCAGTTTGATGGGGCAGAACACTGAAGCTTTCTTT. The V and J genes are TRBV7-9 and TRBJ1-1; D may be TRBD1 (5 bases). CDR1 and CDR2 (germline): SEHNR, FQNEAQ (reference sequence). The CDR3 covers 14 residues. The ends were cut back, 6 bases at V and 1 base at J, with 12 bases in the middle.